This T cell receptor beta chain was documented in a study of spatial heterogeneity in lung cancer. Whole-study context: Samples were donated by 72 untreated early-stage non-small cell lung cancer patients. The count of detected beta-chain sequences consistently exceeded that of alpha-chain sequences. There were, on average, more than eight raw-read appearances for each unique TCR and UMI combination.

One entry per CDR3 protein results from TCRdb running MiXCR on the 5' RACE reads. The sample records some 16,000 distinct CDR3 sequences, under 20% being singletons. CDR3 length: 15 residues. Losses at the gene ends were 5 bases for V and 4 bases for J; bases not matched to a gene: 8. CDR1 and CDR2 from the germline V gene are SGHTA and FQGNSA. This clonotype is deemed medium-sized. Time point described: blood at routine non-recurrence follow-up after resection. Without sorting, whole RNA was sequenced from tumor, nontumor lung or frozen PBMC. This specimen was PBMCs, taken at follow-up. The TCR comes from a male donor with early-stage non-small cell lung cancer. The chain carries TRBV7-2 and TRBJ1-5, with 7 bases that match TRBD1. The CDR3 DNA reads as TGTGCCAGCAGCGGATACTCAGGGGGAAATCAGCCCCAGCATTTT. It is translated as CASSGYSGGNQPQHF.